This TCR beta chain was observed in a study of cytomegalovirus exposure and HLA in healthy donors. The CDR3 extends over 14 amino acids. Losses at the gene ends were 4 bases for V and 2 bases for J; bases not matched to a gene: 7. Germline loops: CDR1 GTSNPN, CDR2 SVGIG (reference sequence). PCR primers comprised 60 Vbeta and 13 Jbeta primers. In the authors' methods: The authors later counted roughly 87 million unique TCR beta chains, some 11 million of them shared. TCRdb's copy holds only in-frame clones and misses some; the assay was immunoSEQ multiplex PCR. V, J and clone size reflect that table, while D and trimming were determined from the DNA. The sample contains 140,000 to 150,000 clones, roughly 80% of which appear only once.

This rearrangement joins TRBV30 to TRBJ1-1; 7 bases map to TRBD1. The TCR sequence derives from a woman aged 35 to 49 in good health and CMV-seropositive. What was sequenced was PBMCs. In nucleotides, the CDR3 is TGTGCCTGGACAATCGGACAGGTAAACACTGAAGCTTTCTTT. Its protein is CAWTIGQVNTEAFF. Using reference TRBV30 and TRBJ1-1 for the parts outside the CDR3, the full variable domain is SQTIHQWPATLVQPVGSPLSLECTVEGTSNPNLYWYRQAAGRGLQLLFYSVGIGQISSEVPQNLSASRPQDRQFILSSKKLLLSDSGFYLCAWTIGQVNTEAFFGQGTRLTVV.